This T cell receptor beta chain appears in the sequencing data of a study of blood T cell repertoires in COVID-19. Overall study: Sources were T cells, B-cell-depleted T cells, or PBMCs; the material itself was cDNA or gDNA.

Per the authors' pipeline: It was from reference gene primer amplification that nucleated cell counts were estimated. Profiled with immunoSEQ multiplex PCR; TCRdb holds only in-frame clones, not every one. V and J calls and clone size follow that table, whereas D and trimming were derived from the DNA. The sample contains some 200,000 clones, about 76% of which appear only once. V dropped 5 bases and J dropped 2; count of bases not matched to a gene: 10. The germline V gene has CDR1 MDHEN and CDR2 SYDVKM. CDR3 length equals 16 residues. The sequenced sample consisted of PBMCs or T cells enriched from blood (not recorded which). The chain couples TRBV28 to TRBJ2-7; 9 bases fit TRBD2. The TCR originated in a woman in her forties or fifties with acute COVID-19. The CDR3 sequence: CASSPPGGLAPYEQYF. The CDR3 DNA reads as TGTGCCAGCAGTCCCCCCGGCGGACTAGCGCCCTACGAGCAGTACTTC.